These 17 T cell receptor beta chains share one sample of origin, sequenced in a study of blood T cell repertoires in COVID-19. The data were produced by immunoSEQ multiplex PCR, yet TCRdb's version contains in-frame clones alone and is incomplete. In the table there are some 150,000 clones, approximately 90% of which are singletons. The source material was peripheral blood. These receptors all come from a man aged 18 to 30 with active or convalescent COVID-19.

V is TRBV7-2 and J is TRBJ1-2; 8 bases line up with TRBD1. The germline gives CDR1 SGHTA, CDR2 FQGNSA. The junction had 14 bases not matched to a gene; V was cut back by 4 bases and J by 10 bases. The CDR3 runs 15 residues. The DNA of the CDR3 is TGTGCCAGCAGCTCCCGACAGGGGACAACTATGGTCTACACCTTC. It is translated as CASSSRQGTTMVYTF.

The chain has TRBV7-2 and TRBJ1-2; 7 bases map to TRBD1. The germline V gene encodes CDR1 SGHTA and CDR2 FQGNSA. This CDR3 contains 14 residues. The V gene end was trimmed by 5 bases and the J gene end by 3 bases; junction bases not matched to a gene: 6. CDR3 protein: CASSPEGQYYGYTF. Here the CDR3 DNA reads TGTGCCAGCAGCCCGGAGGGACAGTACTATGGCTACACCTTC. Looking up the rest from reference TRBV7-2 and TRBJ1-2 gives the full variable domain: GAGVSQSPSNKVTEKGKDVELRCDPISGHTALYWYRQSLGQGLEFLIYFQGNSAPDKSGLPSDRFSAERTGGSVSTLTIQRTQQEDSAVYLCASSPEGQYYGYTFGSGTRLTVV.

The chain is built from TRBV18 and TRBJ1-5; D is undetermined. Germline CDR1 reads KGHSH; CDR2 reads LQKENI. V lost 0 bases to trimming and J lost 7 bases, with 10 bases between them. The CDR3 is 14 amino acids. The DNA for the CDR3 is TGTGCCAGCTCACCACCCGGAGCGAGACAGCCCCAGCATTTT. Translated, it gives CASSPPGARQPQHF.

The chain uses TRBV5-3 and TRBJ1-2; 8 nucleotides line up with TRBD1. TRBV5-3 is classed as an ORF, of uncertain function. The CDR3 spans 13 residues. The trim removed 8 bases at V and 4 bases at J, leaving 7 bases unmatched. CDR3 region: CASPGQETYGYTF. As DNA, the CDR3 is TGTGCCAGCCCGGGACAGGAAACCTATGGCTACACCTTC.

V usage is TRBV2 and J usage is TRBJ1-5, with 7 bases identical to TRBD1. The CDR3 is 14 amino acids. Germline CDR1 SNHLY, CDR2 FYNNEI. V lost 6 bases and J lost 1; bases outside the gene matches: 3. CDR3 DNA sequence: TGTGCCAGCAGAGACAGGGCCAGCAATCAGCCCCAGCATTTT. As protein: CASRDRASNQPQHF.

The chain carries TRBV9 and TRBJ2-1; D possibly corresponds to TRBD2 (5 bases). The germline V gene has CDR1 SGDLS and CDR2 YYNGEE. V dropped 2 bases and J dropped 7 bases, with 7 bases sitting between them. The CDR3 covers 12 residues. The DNA of the CDR3 is TGTGCCAGCAGCGTGAGGGAGAATGAGCAGTTCTTC. Protein: CASSVRENEQFF.

This clone showed up just a few times. The chain recombines TRBV12-3 or TRBV12-4 with TRBJ2-3; unclear D gene. Trimming stripped 3 bases from V and 6 bases from J, with 7 bases between. This CDR3 comprises 12 residues. The CDR3 DNA is TGTGCCAGCAGTTTTTATCGGGATACGCAGTATTTT. It specifies CASSFYRDTQYF.

V is TRBV12-3 or TRBV12-4 and J is TRBJ2-5; TRBD2 is a possible D gene (5 bases). CDR3 length: 12 residues. V dropped 10 bases and J dropped 3 bases, with 12 bases sitting between them. CDR3 residues: CATKAGKETQYF. CDR3 sequence (DNA): TGTGCCACCAAGGCGGGTAAAGAGACCCAGTACTTC.

The chain is built from TRBV7-8 and TRBJ2-3; TRBD1 matches at 9 bases. After removal of 1 base from V and 3 bases from J, the junction contained 5 bases not matched to a gene. The germline V gene encodes CDR1 SGHVS and CDR2 FQNEAQ. The CDR3 spans 16 residues. The DNA for the CDR3 is TGTGCCAGCAGCTTAGTTACAGGGGGCTGGACAGATACGCAGTATTTT. This sequence encodes CASSLVTGGWTDTQYF.

This rearrangement joins TRBV5-6 to TRBJ1-1; TRBD1 is a possible D gene (6 bases). Germline loops: CDR1 SGHDT, CDR2 YYEEEE. CDR3 size: 15 residues. The V end was cut by 0 bases, the J end by 5 bases, with 14 bases between. CDR3 protein: CASSLEYRERTEAFF. The CDR3 nucleotides read TGTGCCAGCAGCTTGGAATACAGGGAGAGGACTGAAGCTTTCTTT.

A word on this clone: A read error may produce the germline difference seen at one junction end. The chain is built from TRBV11-2 and TRBJ1-2; D remains unclear. Germline V lookup: CDR1 SGHAT, CDR2 FQNNGV. There are 14 residues in the CDR3. The CDR3 DNA follows: TGTGCCAGCAGCTTAGCATCCCAAAACTCTGGCTACACCTTC. Translating it yields CASSLASQNSGYTF.

The V gene is TRBV28, the J gene TRBJ2-5; TRBD1 agrees at 8 bases. V trimming: 3 bases; J trimming: 4 bases; junction bases outside the gene matches: 7. Per germline, CDR1 MDHEN and CDR2 SYDVKM. This CDR3 spans 15 amino acids. The CDR3 DNA reads as TGTGCCAGCAGTTTGTCACAGGGGGTTTCAGAGACCCAGTACTTC. It codes for CASSLSQGVSETQYF.

The J gene is TRBJ1-5, the V gene TRBV5-1; TRBD1 aligns across 7 bases. The CDR3 is made up of 15 amino acids. V shed 0 bases, J shed 2 bases, and the junction held 2 bases outside the gene matches. The germline gives CDR1 SGHRS, CDR2 YFSETQ. The CDR3, as DNA: TGCGCCAGCAGCTTGGGGGGGACAGGCAATCAGCCCCAGCATTTT. Translating it yields CASSLGGTGNQPQHF. The whole variable domain, filled in from reference TRBV5-1 and TRBJ1-5, reads KAGVTQTPRYLIKTRGQQVTLSCSPISGHRSVSWYQQTPGQGLQFLFEYFSETQRNKGNFPGRFSGRQFSNSRSEMNVSTLELGDSALYLCASSLGGTGNQPQHFGDGTRLSIL.

The chain carries TRBV5-1 and TRBJ2-7; 7 bases match TRBD1. V was pared by 0 bases and J by 2 bases, with 2 bases of the junction left unmatched. The CDR3 is made up of 14 amino acids. The germline CDR1 and CDR2 sequences are SGHRS and YFSETQ. In nucleotides, the CDR3 is TGCGCCAGCAGCTTGGAAGGGACAGCCTACGAGCAGTACTTC. Translated, it gives CASSLEGTAYEQYF.

The rearrangement links TRBV20-1 to TRBJ1-1; 9 positions agree with TRBD1. Germline CDR1 is DFQATT and CDR2 is SNEGSKA (reference sequence). Trimming cost V 3 bases and J 3 bases; bases outside gene matches: 14. The CDR3 has 17 amino acids. The CDR3 DNA follows: TGCAGTGCTAGTCCTAGGGGGACAGGGTGGGTGTACACTGAAGCTTTCTTT. It specifies CSASPRGTGWVYTEAFF.

The chain employs TRBV3-1 (or the pseudogene TRBV3-2) and TRBJ2-7; TRBD2 matches 9 bases. V lost 7 bases and J lost 3; bases outside the gene matches: 10. Per germline, CDR1 LGHDT and CDR2 YNNKEL (reference sequence). The CDR3 loop spans 15 amino acids. CDR3 coding DNA: TGTGCCAGCAAGCCTAGCGGGGCCCCTTACTACGAGCAGTACGTC. This translates into CASKPSGAPYYEQYV.

The chain uses TRBV29-1 and TRBJ1-2; no definite D call. This CDR3 comprises 16 residues. Trimming stripped 0 bases from V and 3 bases from J, with 17 bases between. Looked up from germline, CDR1 is SQVTM and CDR2 is ANQGSEA. The CDR3 DNA sequence: TGCAGCGTTGAAGACGCCGTGGGCCGTCCCGACTATGGCTACACCTTC. As protein: CSVEDAVGRPDYGYTF.